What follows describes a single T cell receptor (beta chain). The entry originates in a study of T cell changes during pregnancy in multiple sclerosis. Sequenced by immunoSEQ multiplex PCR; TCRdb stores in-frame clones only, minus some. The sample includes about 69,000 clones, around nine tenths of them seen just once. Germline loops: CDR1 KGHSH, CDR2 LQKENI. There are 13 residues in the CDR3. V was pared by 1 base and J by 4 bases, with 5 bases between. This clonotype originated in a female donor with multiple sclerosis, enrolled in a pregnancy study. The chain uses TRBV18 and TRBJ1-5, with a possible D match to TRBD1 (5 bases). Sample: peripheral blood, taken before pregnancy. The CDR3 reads CASSPRTNQPQHF. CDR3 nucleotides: TGTGCCAGCTCACCACGGACAAATCAGCCCCAGCATTTT.